A single sample gave rise to the 19 T cell receptor beta chains below, sequenced in a study of T cell changes during pregnancy in multiple sclerosis. Using immunoSEQ multiplex PCR, the repertoire was profiled, and TCRdb retains in-frame clones only, with some absent. The top ten hold less than 2.5% of the sample, which has 90,000 to 95,000 clones, 90% to 95% seen once. The starting material was peripheral blood, obtained in the third trimester of pregnancy. These receptor sequences come from a female donor with multiple sclerosis, enrolled in a pregnancy study.

The rearrangement joins TRBV28 to TRBJ1-4; D is uncertain. This CDR3 comprises 14 residues. V dropped 2 bases and J dropped 4 bases, with 8 bases sitting between them. Germline values: CDR1 MDHEN, CDR2 SYDVKM. The DNA of the CDR3 is TGTGCCAGCAGTTTAAGGCAGGTTAATGAAAAACTGTTTTTT. Its protein is CASSLRQVNEKLFF.

The V and J genes are TRBV4-2 and TRBJ2-3; maybe TRBD2 (6 bases). The CDR3 covers 17 residues. Trimming removed 0 bases from V and 0 bases from J, with 13 bases in between. Germline values: CDR1 LGHNA, CDR2 YNFKEQ. The DNA of the CDR3 is TGTGCCAGCAGCCAAGATGTGGCGGGGTCTAGCACAGATACGCAGTATTTT. This codes for CASSQDVAGSSTDTQYF.

This chain connects TRBV7-9 to TRBJ2-7; D perhaps matches TRBD2 (6 bases). The CDR3 covers 13 residues. V lost 6 bases to trimming and J lost 3 bases, with 12 bases between them. Germline assignment: CDR1 SEHNR and CDR2 FQNEAQ (reference sequence). CDR3 sequence: CASSPKDYYEQYF. In DNA, the CDR3 is TGTGCCAGCAGTCCAAAGGACTACTACGAGCAGTACTTC.

Turning to this clone: The junction departs from germline at one end; a sequencing error may be responsible. This chain uses TRBV18 with TRBJ2-3; TRBD2 might be the D (7 bases). The germline gives CDR1 KGHSH, CDR2 LQKENI. This CDR3 has 17 amino acids. CDR3 nucleotides: TGTGCCAGCTCATCACCTCCGGGGGGCGTCCCCACAGATACGCAGTATTTT. Its translation: CASSSPPGGVPTDTQYF.

This clone was recorded only once. The chain is built from TRBV19 and TRBJ1-1, with unresolved D. Per the germline V gene, CDR1 is LNHDA and CDR2 is SQIVND (reference sequence). V was pared by 3 bases and J by 5 bases, with 13 bases between. This CDR3 spans 14 amino acids. CDR3 in DNA: TGTGCCAGTAGTATGAGGGAAAGTGGGACTGAAGCTTTCTTT. This translates into CASSMRESGTEAFF.

CDR3 bases: TGTGCCAGCAGTACAGGGGGTTTTGGCGAGCAGTACTTC. This sequence encodes CASSTGGFGEQYF. J is TRBJ2-7 and V is TRBV28, with 8 bases identical to TRBD1. The CDR3 covers 13 residues. Germline V lookup: CDR1 MDHEN, CDR2 SYDVKM. V lost 5 bases and J lost 6; bases outside the gene matches: 6. The variable domain in full, completed from reference TRBV28 and TRBJ2-7, reads DVKVTQSSRYLVKRTGEKVFLECVQDMDHENMFWYRQDPGLGLRLIYFSYDVKMKEKGDIPEGYSVSREKKERFSLILESASTNQTSMYLCASSTGGFGEQYFGPGTRLTVT.

Details on this clone: Its ends do not fully match the called genes, so a read error is possible. The J gene is TRBJ2-1, the V gene TRBV7-7; TRBD2 matches 9 bases. CDR1 is SSHAT and CDR2 is FNYEAQ in the germline V gene (reference sequence). The length of the CDR3 is 16 residues. The CDR3 protein is CASSLGESAGGNEQFF. CDR3 in DNA: TGTGCTAGCAGCTTAGGCGAATCGGCGGGAGGGAATGAGCAGTTCTTC.

This chain connects TRBV25-1 to TRBJ2-7, with D unclear. Trimming pared 3 bases from V and 5 bases from J, leaving 5 bases between. The germline gives CDR1 MGHDK, CDR2 SYGVNS. This CDR3 spans 11 amino acids. Here the CDR3 DNA reads TGTGCCAGCAGTGACTTCCACGAGCAGTACTTC. It codes for CASSDFHEQYF.

V is TRBV5-1 and J is TRBJ1-1, with 7 bases that match TRBD1. V gave up 2 bases and J gave up 1 base; unmatched junction bases: 5. There are 15 residues in the CDR3. Germline V lookup: CDR1 SGHRS, CDR2 YFSETQ. Written as DNA, the CDR3 is TGCGCCAGCAGCTTAGAGGGGGCGCGGAACACTGAAGCTTTCTTT. This codes for CASSLEGARNTEAFF.

The chain joins TRBV7-6 to TRBJ2-7, with 7 bases matching TRBD2. The CDR3 has 16 amino acids. Germline V gene sequence: CDR1 SGHVS, CDR2 FNYEAQ. With 1 base clipped from V and 7 bases from J, the junction kept 13 bases outside the gene matches. The CDR3 region is CASSLGSSGTIGEQYF. Here the CDR3 DNA reads TGTGCCAGCAGCTTAGGATCTAGCGGAACCATTGGGGAGCAGTACTTC.

V usage is TRBV5-6 and J usage is TRBJ2-5; D is uncertain. Germline V gene lookup returns CDR1 SGHDT and CDR2 YYEEEE. The germline V and J ends were trimmed by 0 bases and 2 bases, with 8 bases remaining between them. The length of the CDR3 is 14 residues. CDR3 region: CASSLGLPQETQYF. CDR3 nucleotide sequence: TGTGCCAGCAGCTTGGGGCTTCCGCAAGAGACCCAGTACTTC.

V usage is TRBV29-1 and J usage is TRBJ2-2; TRBD2 matches at 7 bases. J was trimmed by 2 bases and V by 7 bases; bases with no gene match: 13. In germline, CDR1 is SQVTM, CDR2 ANQGSEA. The length of the CDR3 is 16 residues. DNA for the CDR3: TGCAGCGCTGTGGGCTACCGGGACTACAACACCGGGGAGCTGTTTTTT. Protein sequence: CSAVGYRDYNTGELFF.

This chain joins TRBV28 and TRBJ1-5; D is possibly TRBD1 (6 bases). This CDR3 region has 15 residues. Germline assignment: CDR1 MDHEN and CDR2 SYDVKM. V was shortened by 10 bases and J by 0 bases, with 16 bases between the two germline ends. DNA for the CDR3: TGTGCCATAGTGGGGGCACTCAATAGCAATCAGCCCCAGCATTTT. It yields the protein CAIVGALNSNQPQHF.

This sequence joins TRBV27 and TRBJ1-2; perhaps TRBD1 as D (6 bases). Germline V gene sequence: CDR1 MNHEY, CDR2 SMNVEV (reference sequence). The CDR3 consists of 14 residues. Trimming took off 4 bases at V and 2 bases at J, with 11 bases between the two ends. The CDR3 protein is CASSSRGYNYGYTF. The CDR3 bases are TGTGCCAGCAGTTCAAGGGGGTACAACTATGGCTACACCTTC.

This rearrangement joins TRBV11-3 to TRBJ2-2, with TRBD2 as a possible D gene (5 bases). The V and J ends lost 3 bases and 7 bases respectively, with 9 bases between them. The CDR3 consists of 13 residues. Germline lookup yields CDR1 SGHNT and CDR2 YENEEA. The CDR3 nucleotides are TGTGCCAGCAGCTTCGGGATAGGCGGGGAGCTGTTTTTT. Encoded protein: CASSFGIGGELFF.

This clone was detected only once. The V and J genes are TRBV28 and TRBJ2-5, with 8 nucleotides matching TRBD1. Germline CDR1 reads MDHEN; CDR2 reads SYDVKM. V shed 6 bases and J 9 bases; nucleotides not matched to a gene: 18. The CDR3 covers 16 residues. The CDR3 region has the DNA TGTGCCAGCAGCCTGACAGGGGCGCCCGAATGGGGTGCCCAGTACTTC. Protein sequence: CASSLTGAPEWGAQYF.

The CDR3 reads CASSQEGTGRTGELFF. The CDR3 coding sequence is TGTGCCAGCAGCCAAGAAGGGACAGGGAGGACCGGGGAGCTGTTTTTT. The V gene is TRBV14, the J gene TRBJ2-2; 9 bases align to TRBD1. Germline lookup yields CDR1 SGHDN and CDR2 FVKESK. The ends lost 0 bases at V and 5 bases at J; junction bases unmatched: 4. CDR3 size: 16 residues.

The chain employs TRBV4-3 and TRBJ2-3, with a tentative D call TRBD2 (5 bases). Germline V gene lookup returns CDR1 LGHNA and CDR2 YSLEER. The CDR3 sequence is 17 residues long. Trimming pared 1 base from V and 6 bases from J, leaving 20 bases between. CDR3 in DNA: TGCGCCAGCAGCCAAGGACTCTTAGGGAGTCTATACGATACGCAGTATTTT. This gives the protein CASSQGLLGSLYDTQYF.

This chain joins TRBV5-6 and TRBJ1-6; 9 nucleotides align to TRBD1. This CDR3 region has 16 residues. The J segment lost 9 bases and the V segment lost 0 bases, leaving 7 bases of the junction unmatched. From germline, CDR1 is SGHDT and CDR2 YYEEEE. CDR3 nucleotides: TGTGCCAGCAGCTTGGGCCAACAGGGGGCTGGTTCACCCCTCCACTTT. This translates into CASSLGQQGAGSPLHF.